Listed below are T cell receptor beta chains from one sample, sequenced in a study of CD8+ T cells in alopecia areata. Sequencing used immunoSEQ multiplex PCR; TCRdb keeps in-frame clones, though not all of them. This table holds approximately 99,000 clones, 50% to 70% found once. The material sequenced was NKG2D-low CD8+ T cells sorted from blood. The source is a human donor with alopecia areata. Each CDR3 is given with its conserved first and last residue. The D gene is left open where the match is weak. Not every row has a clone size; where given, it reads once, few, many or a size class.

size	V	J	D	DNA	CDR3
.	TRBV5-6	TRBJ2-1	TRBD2	TGTGCCAGCAGCTTGTTCCTAGCGGGAGGGCCCCATGAGCAGTTCTTC	CASSLFLAGGPHEQFF
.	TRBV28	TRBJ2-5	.	TGTGCCAGCAGTTTCTTGGGACCTCGGGGCCAAGAGACCCAGTACTTC	CASSFLGPRGQETQYF
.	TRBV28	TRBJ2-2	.	TGTGCCAGCAAAGACAGTCTGGTTAACACCGGGGAGCTGTTTTTT	CASKDSLVNTGELFF
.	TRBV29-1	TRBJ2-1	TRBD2	TGCAGCGTAGGGACTAGCGGGAGGGATGAGCAGTTCTTC	CSVGTSGRDEQFF
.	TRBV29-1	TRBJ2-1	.	TGCAGCGTTGAAGACATCAATGAGCAGTTCTTC	CSVEDINEQFF
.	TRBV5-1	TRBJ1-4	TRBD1	TGCGCCAGCAGCTCCCCGGGACAGGGACATGAAAAACTGTTTTTT	CASSSPGQGHEKLFF
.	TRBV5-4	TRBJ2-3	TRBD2	TGTGCCAGCAGCGAGGGACTAGCGGCTCCGGATACGCAGTATTTT	CASSEGLAAPDTQYF
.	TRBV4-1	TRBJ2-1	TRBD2	TGCGCCAGCAGGGGCGGGAGCGGCTATGAGCAGTTCTTC	CASRGGSGYEQFF
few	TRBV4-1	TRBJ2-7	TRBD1	TGCGCCAGCAGCCTGGGACAGGGGCCGCGGGAGCAGTACTTC	CASSLGQGPREQYF
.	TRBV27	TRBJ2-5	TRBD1	TGTGCCAGCAATCACAGGGGGCTAGGAGAGACCCAGTACTTC	CASNHRGLGETQYF
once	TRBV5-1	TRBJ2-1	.	TGCGCCAGCTCTACCCCGGGCCAAGCCTACAATGAGCAGTTCTTC	CASSTPGQAYNEQFF
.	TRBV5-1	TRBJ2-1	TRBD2	TGCGCCAGCAGCTTGGGACTAGCGTCAGCCTCCTACAATGAGCAGTTCTTC	CASSLGLASASYNEQFF
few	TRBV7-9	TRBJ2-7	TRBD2	TGTGCCAGCAGCCTAGCGGGAGGTGGAGAGCAGTACTTC	CASSLAGGGEQYF
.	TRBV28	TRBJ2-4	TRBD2	TGTGCCAGCATTATAGCGGGACTAGCGGGAGGTGAAGCCAAAAACATTCAGTACTTC	CASIIAGLAGGEAKNIQYF
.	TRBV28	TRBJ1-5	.	TGTGCCAGCAGTGGGGATAGCAATCAGCCCCAGCATTTT	CASSGDSNQPQHF
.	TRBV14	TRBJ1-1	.	TGTGCCAGCAGCCAAGTCTGGGGGACTGAAGCTTTCTTT	CASSQVWGTEAFF
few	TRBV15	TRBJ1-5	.	TGTGCCACCACCCCCGGGGTCGGCAATCAGCCCCAGCATTTT	CATTPGVGNQPQHF
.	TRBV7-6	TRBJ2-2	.	TGTGCCAGCAGCCCCACAGGATACACCGGGGAGCTGTTTTTT	CASSPTGYTGELFF
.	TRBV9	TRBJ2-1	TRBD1	TGTGCCAGCAGCGTCCCGGCAGGGGGTAGGAATGAGCAGTTCTTC	CASSVPAGGRNEQFF
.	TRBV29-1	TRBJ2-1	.	TGCAGCGTTGAAGCCCGCGGGCGGAACAATGAGCAGTTCTTC	CSVEARGRNNEQFF
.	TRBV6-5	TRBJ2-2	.	TGTGCCAGCAGTTACTCGGACAGAGACACCGGGGAGCTGTTTTTT	CASSYSDRDTGELFF
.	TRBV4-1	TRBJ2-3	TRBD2	TGCGCCAGCAGCCAAGAGCTAGCGGGATTGGCGGCAGATACGCAGTATTTT	CASSQELAGLAADTQYF
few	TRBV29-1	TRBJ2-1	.	TGCAGCGCCCGGGTGGGGGGACTGATTAGCTCCTACAATGAGCAGTTCTTC	CSARVGGLISSYNEQFF
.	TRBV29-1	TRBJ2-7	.	TGCAGCGCCCACGGAGGGGACCTCCTCGAGCAGTACTTC	CSAHGGDLLEQYF
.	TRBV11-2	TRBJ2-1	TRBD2	TGTGCCAGCAGCTCAACTAGCGGGAGTCGGGGTGAGCAGTTCTTC	CASSSTSGSRGEQFF
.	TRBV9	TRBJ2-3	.	TGTGCCAGCAGCGCGTTTGGGTACACAGATACGCAGTATTTT	CASSAFGYTDTQYF
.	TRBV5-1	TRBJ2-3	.	TGCGCCAGCAGCTTGGCGGTTGGGACAGATACGCAGTATTTT	CASSLAVGTDTQYF
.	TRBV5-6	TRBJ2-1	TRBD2	TGTGCCAGCAGTCTGGGGACTAGCGGGAGGCAGTTCTTC	CASSLGTSGRQFF
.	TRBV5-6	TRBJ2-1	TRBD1	TGTGCCAGCAGCTTGGAAGGGACAGTGACGGATGAGCAGTTCTTC	CASSLEGTVTDEQFF
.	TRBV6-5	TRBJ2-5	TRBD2	TGTGCCAGCAGTCACTGGACTAGCGGGAGTGGGGAGACCCAGTACTTC	CASSHWTSGSGETQYF
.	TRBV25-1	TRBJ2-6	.	TGTGCCAGCAACTCTAGAGGGACGGCCGACTCTGGGGCCAACGTCCTGACTTTC	CASNSRGTADSGANVLTF
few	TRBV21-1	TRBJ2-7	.	TGTGCCAGCAGCAAAGTCACCCAAATCAAGGCGGGAGGGCCTCCCTACGAGCAGTACTTC	CASSKVTQIKAGGPPYEQYF
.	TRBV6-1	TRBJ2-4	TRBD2	TGTGCCAGCAGTGGGGGACTAGCCGGGAACATTCAGTACTTC	CASSGGLAGNIQYF
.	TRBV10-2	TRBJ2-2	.	TGCGCCACACAGGGTTTCGGCACCGGGGAGCTGTTTTTT	CATQGFGTGELFF
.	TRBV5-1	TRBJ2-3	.	TGCGCCAGCAGCTTGTTGGAGGCCTTTGATACGCAGTATTTT	CASSLLEAFDTQYF
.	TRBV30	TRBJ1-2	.	TGTGCCTGGAGTGGGGCCGCCAACCCGACCTATGGCTACACCTTC	CAWSGAANPTYGYTF
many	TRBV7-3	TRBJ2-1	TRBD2	TGTGCCAGCAGCCCAAACCCGGGACTAGCGTTCAATGAGCAGTTCTTC	CASSPNPGLAFNEQFF